This TCR beta chain was identified during a study of vaccination effects on CD4 cells after COVID-19. Expansion with viral peptide pools was applied to antigen-specific CD4+ T cells by the ViraFEST assay prior to sequencing. The authors isolated CD4+ T cells after around nine days of culture. None of these healthy vaccinees had been infected with SARS-CoV-2 before vaccination. Supplemented with roughly 9.6 IU/ml IL-2 and around 10 ug/ml peptides, more than 1.5 million PBMC per well were kept in culture. A half-volume exchange with IL-2 medium occurred on days 3 and 7. Germline lookup yields CDR1 LNHDA and CDR2 SQIVND (reference sequence). Trimming shortened V by 2 bases and J by 2 bases, and 10 bases separated the two germline ends. CDR3 length: 15 residues. Study observations and caveats: Vaccine- and infection-induced clones showed marked clonal contraction late following vaccination.

About this clone itself: The antigen remains unidentified.

The table came from immunoSEQ multiplex PCR; TCRdb's copy has only in-frame clones and leaves some out. The table includes about 71,000 clones, roughly 70% detected once. This sample comprised CD4+ T cells from PBMCs cultured with HCoV-OC43 spike peptides, obtained before COVID-19 vaccination. Subset noted: HCoV-OC43 spike overlapping peptide pool stimulation. This chain connects TRBV19 to TRBJ1-5; D is undetermined. This TCR was sampled from a human donor who received a COVID-19 vaccine. The DNA for the CDR3 is TGTGCCAGTAGTATACAGGCTTCCGGCAATCAGCCCCAGCATTTT. This gives the protein CASSIQASGNQPQHF.